Sequencing of this TCR beta chain was carried out in a study of cytomegalovirus exposure and HLA in healthy donors. The PCR used 60 Vbeta and 13 Jbeta primers. The table came from immunoSEQ multiplex PCR; TCRdb's copy has only in-frame clones and leaves some out. This table holds around 190,000 clones, about nine tenths found once. The germline V gene encodes CDR1 LNHNV and CDR2 YYDKDF (reference sequence). The CDR3 is made up of 14 amino acids. The V end lost 0 bases, the J end lost 8 bases, and 11 bases lay between the germline ends. Sequences were obtained from PBMCs. The receptor was derived from a boy younger than 10 in good health and CMV-seronegative. V gene TRBV15 combines with J gene TRBJ2-1; D is ambiguous. The CDR3 sequence: CATSRDHGLDEQFF. CDR3 nucleotide sequence: TGTGCCACCAGCAGAGATCACGGTCTGGATGAGCAGTTCTTC.